This entry lists 18 T cell receptor beta chains sequenced from one sample in a study of technical replicates of blood from several donors. Only in-frame clones appear in the TCRdb table, and some are missing; sequencing was by immunoSEQ multiplex PCR. The sample yields 90,000 to 100,000 clones, less than 96% seen once. The material sequenced was T cells isolated from PBMCs. The source is a human donor in good health.

The J gene is TRBJ2-7, the V gene TRBV7-2; TRBD2 aligns across 7 bases. Germline lookup yields CDR1 SGHTA and CDR2 FQGNSA. The CDR3 has 16 amino acids. Trimming removed 5 bases from V and 2 bases from J; junction bases left unmatched: 12. DNA for the CDR3: TGTGCCAGCAGCCAAGGGGCTAGCGGTCCTGCCTACGAGCAGTACTTC. Amino acids: CASSQGASGPAYEQYF.

The V call is TRBV6-4, the J call TRBJ2-7; 11 bases align to TRBD1. Trimming at V came to 3 bases and at J to 2 bases, leaving 3 bases not matched to a gene. CDR1 MRHNA and CDR2 SNTAGT come from the germline V gene. CDR3 size: 15 residues. Here the CDR3 DNA reads TGTGCCAGCAGTGAAGGGGACAGGGGGACCTACGAGCAGTACTTC. Residues: CASSEGDRGTYEQYF.

The chain is built from TRBV5-4 and TRBJ1-1; a weak D match, TRBD1 (6 bases). The V end was cut by 7 bases, the J end by 1 base, with 17 bases between. This CDR3 contains 15 residues. The V gene's germline CDR1 is SGHNT and CDR2 YYREEE (reference sequence). Here the CDR3 DNA reads TGTGCCAGCCCCACCCTTCAGGGGCCGAACACTGAAGCTTTCTTT. It encodes CASPTLQGPNTEAFF. Filled out from reference TRBV5-4 and TRBJ1-1, the complete variable domain reads ETGVTQSPTHLIKTRGQQVTLRCSSQSGHNTVSWYQQALGQGPQFIFQYYREEENGRGNFPPRFSGLQFPNYSSELNVNALELDDSALYLCASPTLQGPNTEAFFGQGTRLTVV.

The chain is built from TRBV5-6 and TRBJ2-7; 7 positions match TRBD1. The CDR3 consists of 16 residues. The germline CDR1 and CDR2 sequences are SGHDT and YYEEEE. J lost 5 bases, V lost 0 bases, and 11 bases had no gene match. DNA of the CDR3: TGTGCCAGCAGCTTGGGGGGGTCAGGGGGAAGCCACGAGCAGTACTTC. It is translated as CASSLGGSGGSHEQYF.

The chain couples TRBV4-1 to TRBJ1-5, with TRBD1 identical over 8 bases. Germline-derived CDR1 and CDR2 are MGHRA and YSYEKL. The ends lost 3 bases at V and 6 bases at J; junction bases unmatched: 7. The CDR3 spans 15 residues. CDR3 nucleotide sequence: TGCGCCAGCAGCCAGGAAGGGGACAGGCTTCAGCCCCAGCATTTT. Its protein is CASSQEGDRLQPQHF.

V and J are TRBV7-6 and TRBJ2-2; TRBD2 matches 9 bases. The V and J ends lost 3 bases and 1 base, in that order; junction bases with no gene match: 3. The CDR3 has 16 amino acids. Germline CDR1 is SGHVS and CDR2 is FNYEAQ. The CDR3 loop reads CASSFLSGGNTGELFF. CDR3 sequence (DNA): TGTGCCAGCAGCTTTCTTAGCGGGGGGAACACCGGGGAGCTGTTTTTT. Looking up the rest from reference TRBV7-6 and TRBJ2-2 gives the full variable domain: GAGVSQSPRYKVTKRGQDVALRCDPISGHVSLYWYRQALGQGPEFLTYFNYEAQQDKSGLPNDRFSAERPEGSISTLTIQRTEQRDSAMYRCASSFLSGGNTGELFFGEGSRLTVL.

V and J are TRBV6-5 and TRBJ2-5, with unresolved D. This CDR3 comprises 11 residues. The germline V gene has CDR1 MNHEY and CDR2 SVGAGI. Trimming removed 7 bases at V and 2 bases at J, with 5 bases between. This chain's CDR3 is CASTRQETQYF. CDR3 bases: TGTGCCAGCACCAGGCAAGAGACCCAGTACTTC.

The chain carries TRBV5-1 and TRBJ2-1; TRBD2 matches 10 bases. Germline V CDR1 and CDR2: SGHRS, YFSETQ. The CDR3 contains 14 residues. The J segment lost 7 bases and the V segment lost 2 bases, leaving 3 bases of the junction unmatched. The CDR3, as DNA: TGCGCCAGCAGCTTCCCTAGCGGGAGTAATGAGCAGTTCTTC. Translated: CASSFPSGSNEQFF.

The gene calls are TRBV28 and TRBJ2-7; 10 bases match TRBD1. The length of the CDR3 is 15 residues. J lost 2 bases, V lost 6 bases, and 7 bases had no gene match. Germline lookup yields CDR1 MDHEN and CDR2 SYDVKM. Here the CDR3 reads CASSRVGTGAYEQYF. CDR3 DNA sequence: TGTGCCAGCAGCCGTGTCGGGACAGGGGCCTACGAGCAGTACTTC.

The chain is built from TRBV10-3 and TRBJ1-5, with D possibly being TRBD1 (6 bases). V dropped 3 bases and J dropped 7 bases, with 13 bases sitting between them. The CDR3 loop spans 14 amino acids. Per germline, CDR1 ENHRY and CDR2 SYGVKD. This CDR3 is CAISDGGGLQPQHF. The CDR3 nucleotides read TGTGCCATCAGTGATGGGGGGGGGCTCCAGCCCCAGCATTTT.

V is TRBV5-4 and J is TRBJ2-7; D is undetermined. Trimming removed 0 bases at V and 3 bases at J, with 7 bases between. The germline V gene encodes CDR1 SGHNT and CDR2 YYREEE (reference sequence). The CDR3 spans 13 residues. CDR3 region: CASSLEPIYEQYF. As DNA, the CDR3 is TGTGCCAGCAGCTTGGAGCCAATCTACGAGCAGTACTTC.

This clone was seen more than once but under ten times. The junction shows a germline mismatch at one end, possibly a read error. The chain uses TRBV19 and TRBJ1-5; possibly TRBD1 for D (5 bases). The CDR3 length is 10 residues. Germline lookup yields CDR1 LNHDA and CDR2 SQIVND (reference sequence). CDR3 in DNA: TGTGCCAGTAGTCCGGGACTCATTACTTTT. Translating it yields CASSPGLITF.

This clone occurred a few times. CDR3 loop: CASSRGLAYSYEQYF. Here the CDR3 DNA reads TGTGCCAGCAGCCGGGGACTAGCGTATAGCTACGAGCAGTACTTC. The chain couples TRBV28 to TRBJ2-7; 10 bases match TRBD2. V lost 6 bases and J lost 3; bases outside the gene matches: 8. Germline loops: CDR1 MDHEN, CDR2 SYDVKM. This CDR3 region has 15 residues.

The chain carries TRBV10-1 and TRBJ1-5, with TRBD1 as a possible D gene (6 bases). V lost 7 bases and J lost 2, with 15 bases in between. Germline V gives CDR1 WNHNN, CDR2 SYGVQD (reference sequence). This CDR3 is 15 amino acids long. The chain's CDR3 is CASIRDRYGNQPQHF. The CDR3, as DNA: TGCGCCAGCATCCGAGACAGGTATGGCAATCAGCCCCAGCATTTT.

The gene calls are TRBV9 and TRBJ1-1; 9 nucleotides line up with TRBD1. The CDR3 consists of 16 residues. The ends lost 3 bases at V and 1 base at J; junction bases unmatched: 7. Germline-derived CDR1 and CDR2 are SGDLS and YYNGEE. The CDR3, as DNA: TGTGCCAGCAGCGAACAATACAGGGGGCCGAACACTGAAGCTTTCTTT. Translating gives CASSEQYRGPNTEAFF.

The chain recombines TRBV10-3 with TRBJ2-2, with 8 bases that match TRBD2. CDR3 length: 14 amino acids. Germline-derived CDR1 and CDR2 are ENHRY and SYGVKD. V trimming: 11 bases; J trimming: 0 bases; junction bases outside the gene matches: 5. The CDR3 reads CAASSGPNTGELFF. DNA for the CDR3: TGTGCCGCGTCTAGCGGGCCGAACACCGGGGAGCTGTTTTTT.

V is TRBV7-6 and J is TRBJ2-7; maybe TRBD2 (5 bases). This CDR3 is 13 amino acids long. V dropped 4 bases and J dropped 0 bases, with 7 bases sitting between them. Germline lookup yields CDR1 SGHVS and CDR2 FNYEAQ. CDR3 coding DNA: TGTGCCAGCAGCTCGGGGATCTCCTACGAGCAGTACTTC. As protein: CASSSGISYEQYF.

The chain is built from TRBV28 and TRBJ2-7, with TRBD2 identical over 8 bases. V shed 6 bases, J shed 4 bases, and the junction held 11 bases outside the gene matches. The CDR3 sequence is 15 residues long. Germline CDR1 is MDHEN and CDR2 is SYDVKM. CDR3 coding DNA: TGTGCCAGCAGGGAAACGGGAGGGCCTTCTTACGAGCAGTACTTC. Its translation: CASRETGGPSYEQYF.